This T cell receptor (beta chain) was identified in a study of regulatory and conventional T cells in RAG deficiency (dated by TCRdb to about 2017). About the full investigation: High-throughput TCR beta sequencing was used to compare the diversity and composition of the Treg, conventional CD4+ and CD8+ T cell repertoires of RAG-deficient patients with those of healthy controls. General conclusions and limits of the study: Compared with controls, Omenn syndrome and CID/AS patients had approximately 95-fold fewer unique TCR beta sequences in Treg cells, whereas the reduction in the other subsets was around 10-fold. All patient T-cell subsets had shorter CDR3 lengths; Omenn syndrome patients showed >75% Treg-Tconv repertoire overlap at nucleotide and amino acid level. Compared with control T-cell subpopulations, RAG-deficient patients had much lower Shannon entropy and higher Simpson indices. In Omenn syndrome patients, sorted CD25-high CD127-low cells may represent peripherally activated cells rather than bona fide Treg cells. Some T-cell subset analyses were not done for some subjects.

Preparation of the library involved the immunoSEQ multiplex PCR assay. Rearranged TCR beta chain products were amplified from genomic DNA of sorted T-cell subsets and sequenced. The authors processed their data as follows. Repertoire diversity of productive TCR beta rearrangements was quantified using Shannon entropy and Simpson indices. Clonal expansion was assessed using the summed frequency of the 100 most abundant productive TCR beta clonotypes among total reads. A self-reactivity index based on amino acid usage at CDR3beta positions 6 and 7 was applied to the TRB repertoires. Two-way ANOVA was applied to the repertoire analyses, whereas Student t or Mann-Whitney tests were applied to the flow cytometric analyses. Entries here come from immuneACCESS through TCRdb and include only in-frame sequences with V and J called. Some clones fail to appear in such tables; in the studies checked, an unresolved V gene covers under half of the shortfall, and the cause of the remainder is unknown. V and J calls and clone size are those listed in that table; D and trimming were worked out from the DNA. This sample gives tens of thousands of clones in total; around nine tenths of them show up just once. The top ten constitute around 0.82% of the sample.

In this sample, this clone turned up once. Its specific antigen is unknown. No clone much larger than this one lies a single base away; base qualities are absent. Regulatory T cells were purified from blood as CD4+CD25-high CD127-low cells before genomic DNA extraction. For repertoire analyses, the comparison group consisted of roughly 8 healthy control donors. The sample also formed part of further work on regulatory T cells. Per that second paper: The multiplex PCR relied on 52 forward TRBV primers and 13 reverse TRBJ primers, and amplification bias was corrected through assay-based and computational methods. Repertoires from patients had restricted unique TRB V-J pairs and skewed V and J gene usage, with the strongest effect in regulatory T cells. The study compared T-cell receptor beta repertoires of sorted regulatory, conventional CD4+ and CD8+ T cells between CD3G-deficient patients and healthy controls. Ficoll density separation was used to isolate peripheral blood mononuclear cells. Rearranged TRB loci were amplified from genomic DNA by multiplex PCR within the immunoSEQ assay. TRB amplicons were sequenced on an Illumina HiSeq platform. Custom algorithms error-filtered the raw sequences and aligned the raw sequences to reference gene sequences, after which the immunoSEQ online tools were used for analysis. Frequencies of productive and nonproductive TRB rearrangements were evaluated among both unique and total sequences. For group comparisons, t tests, Mann-Whitney tests or two-way ANOVA were performed in Prism software.

The sequence derives from a human donor in good health. The sample consisted of Tregs sorted from blood.

DNA sequence: TGTGCCAGCAGGCGAGAGGAAAGAGCTTTCTTT. This yields the protein CASRREERAFF. This receptor chain uses TRBV6-5 and TRBJ1-1; the D gene assignment is ambiguous. As encoded in the germline V gene, CDR1 is MNHEY while CDR2 is SVGAGI. Its CDR3 holds 11 amino acids, cysteine through phenylalanine. The DNA shown is the 33-base CDR3, in frame from base 1. The trim is 6 bases for V and 10 bases for J, with a gap of 12 bases between the germline ends.